This is a list of T cell receptor beta chains from one sample in a study of T cell responses to AZD1222 COVID-19 vaccine. Libraries were prepared by immunoSEQ multiplex PCR; TCRdb keeps only in-frame clonotypes and omits some of them. The sample includes 130,000 or so clones, roughly 90% of them seen just once. The starting material was peripheral blood, obtained on day 0 of AZD1222 vaccination. The receptor source for this set is an adult in good health. CDR3s include the opening cysteine and the closing phenylalanine or tryptophan. The order of the fields is V gene, J gene, CDR3 length, clone size, D gene, CDR3 protein, CDR3 DNA. A D gene is named only where the DNA matches it firmly. Size is omitted from some rows. Given values are once, few, many or a class for expanded clones.

>TRBV11-2|TRBJ2-1|14|.|.
CASSLASSYNEQFF
TGTGCCAGCAGCTTAGCGAGCTCCTACAATGAGCAGTTCTTC
>TRBV18|TRBJ1-5|15|.|TRBD1
CASSPRTGREQPQHF
TGTGCCAGCTCACCACGGACAGGGAGAGAACAGCCCCAGCATTTT
>TRBV7-9|TRBJ2-7|13|.|TRBD2
CASALAGIYEQYF
TGTGCCAGTGCGTTAGCGGGTATATACGAGCAGTACTTC
>TRBV7-3|TRBJ2-1|15|.|TRBD2
CASSSHRTSEVEQFF
TGTGCCAGCAGCTCACATAGGACTAGCGAGGTTGAGCAGTTCTTC
>TRBV9|TRBJ2-2|15|.|.
CASSVLATNTGELFF
TGTGCCAGCAGCGTACTGGCAACGAACACCGGGGAGCTGTTTTTT
>TRBV30|TRBJ1-6|15|.|.
CAWSGNLPYNSPLHF
TGTGCCTGGAGTGGAAACCTCCCCTATAATTCACCCCTCCACTTT
>TRBV28|TRBJ2-6|15|.|.
CASSQTGSGANVLTF
TGTGCCAGTAGCCAGACAGGATCTGGGGCCAACGTCCTGACTTTC
>TRBV7-9|TRBJ2-7|12|.|.
CASSSHRDEQYF
TGTGCCAGCAGCTCACACAGGGACGAGCAGTACTTC
>TRBV5-4|TRBJ2-5|15|.|.
CASSLDRGSQETQYF
TGTGCCAGCAGCCTAGACCGGGGGTCGCAAGAGACCCAGTACTTC
>TRBV30|TRBJ1-1|11|once|.
CAWGGGEVAFF
TGTGCCTGGGGGGGAGGGGAGGTGGCTTTCTTT
>TRBV5-8|TRBJ1-6|16|.|TRBD1
CASSFQGAIPNSPLHF
TGTGCCAGCAGCTTTCAGGGGGCGATACCGAATTCACCCCTCCACTTT